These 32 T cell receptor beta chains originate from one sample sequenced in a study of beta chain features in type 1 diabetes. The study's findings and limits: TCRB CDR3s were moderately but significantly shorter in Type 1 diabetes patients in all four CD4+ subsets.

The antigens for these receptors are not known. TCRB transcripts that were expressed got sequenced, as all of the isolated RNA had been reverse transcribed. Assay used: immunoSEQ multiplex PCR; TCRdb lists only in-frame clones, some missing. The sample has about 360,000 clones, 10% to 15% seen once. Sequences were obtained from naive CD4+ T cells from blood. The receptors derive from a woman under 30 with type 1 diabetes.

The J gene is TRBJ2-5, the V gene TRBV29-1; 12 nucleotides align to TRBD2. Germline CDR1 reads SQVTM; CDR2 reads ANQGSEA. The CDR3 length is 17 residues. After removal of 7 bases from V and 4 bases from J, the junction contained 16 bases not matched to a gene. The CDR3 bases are TGCAGCGCCCCCCCATCGACTAGCGGGAGAGGGAGAGAGACCCAGTACTTC. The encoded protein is CSAPPSTSGRGRETQYF. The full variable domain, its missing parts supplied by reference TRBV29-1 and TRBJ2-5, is SAVISQKPSRDICQRGTSLTIQCQVDSQVTMMFWYRQQPGQSLTLIATANQGSEATYESGFVIDKFPISRPNLTFSTLTVSNMSPEDSSIYLCSAPPSTSGRGRETQYFGPGTRLLVL.

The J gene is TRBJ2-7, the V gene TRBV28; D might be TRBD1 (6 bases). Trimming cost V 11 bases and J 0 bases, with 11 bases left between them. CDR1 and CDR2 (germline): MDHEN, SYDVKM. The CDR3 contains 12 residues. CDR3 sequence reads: CAGGRSSYEQYF. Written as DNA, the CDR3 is TGTGCCGGGGGCCGTAGCTCCTACGAGCAGTACTTC. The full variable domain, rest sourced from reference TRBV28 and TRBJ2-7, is DVKVTQSSRYLVKRTGEKVFLECVQDMDHENMFWYRQDPGLGLRLIYFSYDVKMKEKGDIPEGYSVSREKKERFSLILESASTNQTSMYLCAGGRSSYEQYFGPGTRLTVT.

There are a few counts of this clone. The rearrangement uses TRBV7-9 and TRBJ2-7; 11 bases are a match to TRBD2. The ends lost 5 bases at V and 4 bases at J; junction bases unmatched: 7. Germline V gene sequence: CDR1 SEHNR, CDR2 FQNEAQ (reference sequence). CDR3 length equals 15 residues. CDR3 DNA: TGTGCCAGCAGCCTAATAGCGGGAGGGCGTTACGAGCAGTACTTC. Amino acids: CASSLIAGGRYEQYF.

In DNA form, the CDR3 reads TGTGCCAGCGGGGCGGGACGGGAAAAACTGTTTTTT. It codes for CASGAGREKLFF. The chain links TRBV2 to TRBJ1-4; possible D gene TRBD1, 5 bases. Germline CDR1 reads SNHLY; CDR2 reads FYNNEI. The V gene lost 8 bases and the J gene lost 8 bases, with 12 bases spanning the gap. The CDR3 has 12 residues.

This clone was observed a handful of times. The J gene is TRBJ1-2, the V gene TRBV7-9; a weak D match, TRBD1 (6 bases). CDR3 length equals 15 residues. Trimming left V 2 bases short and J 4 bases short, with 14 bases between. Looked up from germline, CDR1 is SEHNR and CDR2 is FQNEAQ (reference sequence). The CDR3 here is CASSLFRQAGYGYTF. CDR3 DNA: TGTGCCAGCAGCTTATTTAGACAGGCGGGCTATGGCTACACCTTC.

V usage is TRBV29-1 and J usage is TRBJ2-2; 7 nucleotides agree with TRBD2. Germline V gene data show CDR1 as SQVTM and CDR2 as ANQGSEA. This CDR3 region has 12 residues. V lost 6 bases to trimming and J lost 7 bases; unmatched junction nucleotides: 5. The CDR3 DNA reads TGCAGCGTATCGGGGAGGGACGGGGAGCTGTTTTTT. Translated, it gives CSVSGRDGELFF.

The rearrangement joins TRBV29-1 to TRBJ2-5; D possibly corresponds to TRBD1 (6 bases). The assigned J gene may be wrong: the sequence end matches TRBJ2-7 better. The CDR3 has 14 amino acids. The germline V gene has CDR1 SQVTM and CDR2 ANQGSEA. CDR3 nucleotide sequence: TGCAGCGTTGGACAGGTTTGGGGTCGCAACGAGCAGTACTTC. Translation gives CSVGQVWGRNEQYF.

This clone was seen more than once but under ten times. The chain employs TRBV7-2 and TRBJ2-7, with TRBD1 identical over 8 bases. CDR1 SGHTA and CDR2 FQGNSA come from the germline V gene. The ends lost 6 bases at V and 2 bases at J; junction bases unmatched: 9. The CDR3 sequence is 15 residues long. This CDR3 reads CASRAGTGTPYEQYF. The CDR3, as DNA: TGTGCCAGCAGGGCCGGGACAGGAACACCCTACGAGCAGTACTTC. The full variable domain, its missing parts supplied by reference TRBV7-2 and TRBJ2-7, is GAGVSQSPSNKVTEKGKDVELRCDPISGHTALYWYRQSLGQGLEFLIYFQGNSAPDKSGLPSDRFSAERTGGSVSTLTIQRTQQEDSAVYLCASRAGTGTPYEQYFGPGTRLTVT.

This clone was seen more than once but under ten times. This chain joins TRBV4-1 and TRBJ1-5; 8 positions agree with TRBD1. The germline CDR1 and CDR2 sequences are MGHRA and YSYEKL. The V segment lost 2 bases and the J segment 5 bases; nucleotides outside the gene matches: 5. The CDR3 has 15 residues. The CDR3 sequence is CASSQPDRVDQPQHF. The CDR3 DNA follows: TGCGCCAGCAGCCAACCGGACAGGGTGGATCAGCCCCAGCATTTT.

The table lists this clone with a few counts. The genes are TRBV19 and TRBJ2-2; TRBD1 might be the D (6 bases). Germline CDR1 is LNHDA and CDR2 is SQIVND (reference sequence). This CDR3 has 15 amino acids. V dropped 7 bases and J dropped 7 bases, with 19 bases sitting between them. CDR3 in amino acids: CASNLGTPGSGELFF. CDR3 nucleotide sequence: TGTGCCAGTAACCTCGGGACACCAGGGAGCGGGGAGCTGTTTTTT.

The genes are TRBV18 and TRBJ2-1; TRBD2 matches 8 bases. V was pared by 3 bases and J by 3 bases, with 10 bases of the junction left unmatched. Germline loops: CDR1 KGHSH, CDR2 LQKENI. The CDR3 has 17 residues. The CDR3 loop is CASSPPSGLAGYNEQFF. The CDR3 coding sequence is TGTGCCAGCTCACCTCCCTCCGGACTAGCAGGCTACAATGAGCAGTTCTTC.

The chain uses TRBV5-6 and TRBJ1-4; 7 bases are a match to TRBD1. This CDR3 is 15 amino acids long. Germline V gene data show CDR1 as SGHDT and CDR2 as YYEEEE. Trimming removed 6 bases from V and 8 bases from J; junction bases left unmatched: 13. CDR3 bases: TGTGCCAGCACCAAACCCGGGACAGAGGGCGAAAAACTGTTTTTT. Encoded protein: CASTKPGTEGEKLFF.

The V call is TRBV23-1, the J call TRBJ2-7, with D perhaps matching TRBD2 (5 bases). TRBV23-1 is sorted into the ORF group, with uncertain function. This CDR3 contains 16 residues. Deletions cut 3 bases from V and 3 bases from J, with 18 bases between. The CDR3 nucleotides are TGCGCCAGCAGTCACTCTCCCCCCGAGCGGCTCTACGAGCAGTACTTC. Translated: CASSHSPPERLYEQYF.

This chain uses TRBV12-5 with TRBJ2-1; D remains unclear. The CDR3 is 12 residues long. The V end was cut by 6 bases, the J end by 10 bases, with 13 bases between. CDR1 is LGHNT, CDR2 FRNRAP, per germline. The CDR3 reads CASGPANQEQFF. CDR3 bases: TGTGCTAGTGGACCTGCCAACCAGGAGCAGTTCTTC.

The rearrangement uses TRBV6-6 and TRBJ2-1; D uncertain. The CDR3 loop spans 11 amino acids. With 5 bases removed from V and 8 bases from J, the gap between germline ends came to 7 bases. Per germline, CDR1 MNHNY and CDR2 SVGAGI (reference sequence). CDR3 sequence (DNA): TGTGCCAGCAGTCCTAACGATGAGCAGTTCTTC. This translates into CASSPNDEQFF.

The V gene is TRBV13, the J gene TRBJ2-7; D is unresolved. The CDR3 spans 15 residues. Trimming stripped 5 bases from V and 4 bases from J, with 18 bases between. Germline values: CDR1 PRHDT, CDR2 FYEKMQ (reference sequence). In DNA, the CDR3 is TGTGCCAGCAGCCCATCGCCCAGCGAGATTTACGAGCAGTACTTC. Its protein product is CASSPSPSEIYEQYF.

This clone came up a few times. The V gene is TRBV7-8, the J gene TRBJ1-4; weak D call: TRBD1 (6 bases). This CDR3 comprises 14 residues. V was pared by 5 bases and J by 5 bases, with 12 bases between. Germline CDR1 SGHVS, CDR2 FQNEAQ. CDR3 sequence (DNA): TGTGCCAGCAGCAGAGACAGGAACAATGAAAAACTGTTTTTT. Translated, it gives CASSRDRNNEKLFF.

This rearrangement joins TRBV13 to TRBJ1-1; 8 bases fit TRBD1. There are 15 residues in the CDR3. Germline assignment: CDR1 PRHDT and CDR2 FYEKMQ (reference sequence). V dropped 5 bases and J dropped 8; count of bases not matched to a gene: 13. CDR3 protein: CASSLRTGTTEEAFF. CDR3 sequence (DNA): TGTGCCAGCAGCCTCCGGACAGGGACTACAGAGGAAGCTTTCTTT.

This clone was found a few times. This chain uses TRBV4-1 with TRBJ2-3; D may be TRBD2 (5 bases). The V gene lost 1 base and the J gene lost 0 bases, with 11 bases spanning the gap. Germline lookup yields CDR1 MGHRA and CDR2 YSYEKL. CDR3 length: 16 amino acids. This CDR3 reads CASSQAMRASTDTQYF. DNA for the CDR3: TGCGCCAGCAGCCAAGCCATGAGGGCAAGCACAGATACGCAGTATTTT.

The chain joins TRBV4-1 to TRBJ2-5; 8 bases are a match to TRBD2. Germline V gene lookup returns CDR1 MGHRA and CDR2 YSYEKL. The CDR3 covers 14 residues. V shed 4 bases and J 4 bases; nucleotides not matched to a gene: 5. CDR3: CASSRRREGETQYF. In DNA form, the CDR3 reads TGCGCCAGCAGCCGGCGACGGGAGGGAGAGACCCAGTACTTC.

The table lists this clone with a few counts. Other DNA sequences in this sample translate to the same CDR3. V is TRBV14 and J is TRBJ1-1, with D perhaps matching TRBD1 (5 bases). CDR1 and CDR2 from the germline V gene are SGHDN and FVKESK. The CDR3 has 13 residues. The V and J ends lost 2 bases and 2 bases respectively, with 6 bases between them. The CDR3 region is CASSQQGNTEAFF. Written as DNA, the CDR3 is TGTGCCAGCAGCCAACAGGGAAACACTGAAGCTTTCTTT. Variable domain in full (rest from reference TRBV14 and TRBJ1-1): EAGVTQFPSHSVIEKGQTVTLRCDPISGHDNLYWYRRVMGKEIKFLLHFVKESKQDESGMPNNRFLAERTGGTYSTLKVQPAELEDSGVYFCASSQQGNTEAFFGQGTRLTVV.

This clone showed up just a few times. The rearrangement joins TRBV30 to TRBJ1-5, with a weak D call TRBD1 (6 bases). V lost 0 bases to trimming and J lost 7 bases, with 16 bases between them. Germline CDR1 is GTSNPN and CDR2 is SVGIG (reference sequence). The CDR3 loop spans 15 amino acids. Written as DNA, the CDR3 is TGTGCCTGGAGTGTGGAAAGGGGGTCGGCACAGCCCCAGCATTTT. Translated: CAWSVERGSAQPQHF.

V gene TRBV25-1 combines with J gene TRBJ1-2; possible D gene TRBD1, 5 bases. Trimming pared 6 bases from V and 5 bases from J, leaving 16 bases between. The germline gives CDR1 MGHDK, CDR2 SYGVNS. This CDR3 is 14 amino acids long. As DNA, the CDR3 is TGTGCCAGCAGCCCTCGTCTCTCAGGGTATGGCTACACCTTC. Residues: CASSPRLSGYGYTF.

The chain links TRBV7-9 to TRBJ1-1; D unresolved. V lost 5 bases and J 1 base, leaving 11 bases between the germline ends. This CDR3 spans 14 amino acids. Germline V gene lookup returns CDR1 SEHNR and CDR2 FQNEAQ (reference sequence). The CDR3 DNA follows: TGTGCCAGCAGCGTTTCGGCGGCGAACACTGAAGCTTTCTTT. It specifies CASSVSAANTEAFF. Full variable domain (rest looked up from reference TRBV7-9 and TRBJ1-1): DTGVSQNPRHKITKRGQNVTFRCDPISEHNRLYWYRQTLGQGPEFLTYFQNEAQLEKSRLLSDRFSAERPKGSFSTLEIQRTEQGDSAMYLCASSVSAANTEAFFGQGTRLTVV.

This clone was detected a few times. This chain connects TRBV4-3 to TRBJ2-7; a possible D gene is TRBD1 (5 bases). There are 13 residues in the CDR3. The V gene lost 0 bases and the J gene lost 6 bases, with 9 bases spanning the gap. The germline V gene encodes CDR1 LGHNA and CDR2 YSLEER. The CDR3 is CASSQEKGPEQYF. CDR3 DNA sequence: TGCGCCAGCAGCCAAGAGAAGGGGCCCGAGCAGTACTTC.

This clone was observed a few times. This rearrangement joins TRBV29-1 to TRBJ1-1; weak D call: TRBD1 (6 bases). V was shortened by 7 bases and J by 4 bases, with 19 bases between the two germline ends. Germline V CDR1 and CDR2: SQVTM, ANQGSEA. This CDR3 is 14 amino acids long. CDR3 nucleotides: TGCAGCGCGAAAATCCCGGGACACCTCACTGAAGCTTTCTTT. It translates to CSAKIPGHLTEAFF. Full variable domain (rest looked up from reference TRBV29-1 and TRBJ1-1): SAVISQKPSRDICQRGTSLTIQCQVDSQVTMMFWYRQQPGQSLTLIATANQGSEATYESGFVIDKFPISRPNLTFSTLTVSNMSPEDSSIYLCSAKIPGHLTEAFFGQGTRLTVV.

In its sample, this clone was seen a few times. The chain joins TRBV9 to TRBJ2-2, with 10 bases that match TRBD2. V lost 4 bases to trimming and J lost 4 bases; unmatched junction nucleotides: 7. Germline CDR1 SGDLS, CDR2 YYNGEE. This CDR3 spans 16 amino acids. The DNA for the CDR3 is TGTGCCAGCAGCCCTCAAGCGGGAGGGGGCACCGGGGAGCTGTTTTTT. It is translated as CASSPQAGGGTGELFF.

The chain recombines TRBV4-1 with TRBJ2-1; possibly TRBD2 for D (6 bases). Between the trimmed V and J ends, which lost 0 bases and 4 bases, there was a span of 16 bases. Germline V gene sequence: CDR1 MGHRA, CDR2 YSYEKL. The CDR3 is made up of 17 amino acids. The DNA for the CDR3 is TGCGCCAGCAGCCAAGATCCGGGACTCGGATCATACAATGAGCAGTTCTTC. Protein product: CASSQDPGLGSYNEQFF.

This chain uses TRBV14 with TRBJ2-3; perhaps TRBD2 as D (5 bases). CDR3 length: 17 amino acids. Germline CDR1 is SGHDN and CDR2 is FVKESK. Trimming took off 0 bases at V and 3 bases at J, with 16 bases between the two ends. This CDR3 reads CASSQEKEGSFTDTQYF. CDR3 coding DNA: TGTGCCAGCAGCCAAGAAAAGGAAGGGAGCTTTACAGATACGCAGTATTTT.

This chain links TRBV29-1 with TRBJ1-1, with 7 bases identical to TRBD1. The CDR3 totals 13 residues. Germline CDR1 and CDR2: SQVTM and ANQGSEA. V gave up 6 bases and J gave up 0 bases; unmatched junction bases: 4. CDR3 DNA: TGCAGCGTCTGGGACAGTATGAACACTGAAGCTTTCTTT. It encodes CSVWDSMNTEAFF.

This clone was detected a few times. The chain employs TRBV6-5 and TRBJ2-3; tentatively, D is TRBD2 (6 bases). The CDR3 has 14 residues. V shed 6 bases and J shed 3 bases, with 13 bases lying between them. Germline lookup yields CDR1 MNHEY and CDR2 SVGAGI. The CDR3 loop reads CASRLAAGTDTQYF. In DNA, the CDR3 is TGTGCCAGCAGACTGGCGGCGGGGACAGATACGCAGTATTTT.

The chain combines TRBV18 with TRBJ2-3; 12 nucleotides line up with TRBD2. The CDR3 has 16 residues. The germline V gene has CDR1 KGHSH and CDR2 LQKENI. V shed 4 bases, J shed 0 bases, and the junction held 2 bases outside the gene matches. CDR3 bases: TGTGCCAGCTCACTTGGACTAGCGGGGAGCACAGATACGCAGTATTTT. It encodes CASSLGLAGSTDTQYF.